One and the same sample provided the 32 T cell receptor beta chains below, sequenced in a study of low-dose radiotherapy and immunotherapy resistance in tumors. Alpha and beta chains were covered, as first-strand cDNA relied on TRAV- and TRBV-specific primers. PCR amplification of the TCRs was performed with Phusion for about 20 PCR cycles, and it relied on a constant-region primer together with a V-primer adapter. TCRdb reanalysed the reads using MiXCR and keeps one entry per CDR3 protein. Among 100,000 or so distinct CDR3 sequences listed, 9.4% were seen once. The time point here: before trial treatment. Source: PBMCs, taken before treatment. The source is a male donor with prostate cancer.

This clonotype was seen ten or more times. J is TRBJ2-7 and V is TRBV28, with D possibly being TRBD2 (6 bases). The V gene's germline CDR1 is MDHEN and CDR2 SYDVKM. The CDR3 covers 12 residues. V dropped 7 bases and J dropped 3 bases, with 10 bases sitting between them. The CDR3 protein is CASKVSGYEQYF. CDR3 DNA sequence: TGTGCCAGCAAGGTTAGCGGCTACGAGCAGTACTTC.

This clonotype was observed at least ten times. This chain connects TRBV4-1 to TRBJ2-6; possibly TRBD1 for D (6 bases). Germline V CDR1 and CDR2: MGHRA, YSYEKL. Deletions cut 4 bases from V and 1 base from J, with 8 bases between. The CDR3 is 15 amino acids. CDR3 in DNA: TGCGCCAGCAGCCCGGGGACATCTGGGGCCAACGTCCTGACTTTC. This encodes CASSPGTSGANVLTF.

This clonotype was observed at least ten times. The chain recombines TRBV28 with TRBJ2-7; TRBD1 aligns across 8 bases. V trimming: 10 bases; J trimming: 3 bases; junction bases outside the gene matches: 8. From germline, CDR1 is MDHEN and CDR2 SYDVKM. This CDR3 has 13 amino acids. This CDR3 is CAITGQGYYEQYF. CDR3 coding DNA: TGTGCCATCACCGGACAGGGCTACTACGAGCAGTACTTC.

This clonotype has ten or more counts. The gene calls are TRBV29-1 and TRBJ2-7, with 8 bases that match TRBD1. Trimming removed 5 bases from V and 1 base from J; junction bases left unmatched: 7. The CDR3 contains 14 residues. Germline V gives CDR1 SQVTM, CDR2 ANQGSEA. The CDR3 DNA reads as TGCAGCGTTTTAGGGACAGGACGTTCCTACGAGCAGTACTTC. Protein: CSVLGTGRSYEQYF.

This clonotype was observed at least ten times. The chain uses TRBV7-9 and TRBJ2-2; the D gene could be TRBD1 or TRBD2 (5 bases each). CDR3 size: 16 residues. V was trimmed by 2 bases and J by 4 bases, leaving 14 bases between them. From germline, CDR1 is SEHNR and CDR2 FQNEAQ (reference sequence). CDR3 amino acids: CASSLWGTQSTGELFF. The DNA for the CDR3 is TGTGCCAGCAGCTTATGGGGGACCCAAAGCACCGGGGAGCTGTTTTTT.

The sample holds many counts of this clonotype. This rearrangement joins TRBV20-1 to TRBJ1-1; no reliable D call. Germline CDR1 is DFQATT and CDR2 is SNEGSKA (reference sequence). V was cut by 0 bases and J by 1 base, with 12 bases left in between. The CDR3 is 15 residues long. Written as DNA, the CDR3 is TGCAGTGCTAGAGATCAAGGCCCAGGGAACACTGAAGCTTTCTTT. Its translation: CSARDQGPGNTEAFF.

This clonotype appeared many times. This chain uses TRBV20-1 with TRBJ2-3; D unresolved. With 3 bases removed from V and 4 bases from J, the gap between germline ends came to 11 bases. Germline V gene lookup returns CDR1 DFQATT and CDR2 SNEGSKA (reference sequence). CDR3 size: 13 residues. The chain's CDR3 is CSASDGPSDTQYF. CDR3 nucleotides: TGCAGTGCTAGTGACGGGCCCTCAGATACGCAGTATTTT.

At least ten counts were recorded for this clonotype. The chain employs TRBV7-2 and TRBJ2-5, with D uncertain. The ends were cut back, 4 bases at V and 2 bases at J, with 5 bases in the middle. CDR3 length: 12 amino acids. Germline V lookup: CDR1 SGHTA, CDR2 FQGNSA. CDR3 bases: TGTGCCAGCAGCTCCACTCAAGAGACCCAGTACTTC. Protein product: CASSSTQETQYF.

This clonotype was counted between two and nine times. The rearrangement joins TRBV20-1 to TRBJ2-1; TRBD2 might be the D (5 bases). Trimming pared 4 bases from V and 8 bases from J, leaving 21 bases between. Germline CDR1 is DFQATT and CDR2 is SNEGSKA (reference sequence). The CDR3 has 15 residues. CDR3 sequence reads: CSAKRAQKKGDEQFF. The CDR3 DNA reads as TGCAGTGCTAAGAGGGCACAAAAAAAAGGAGATGAGCAGTTCTTC.

This clonotype has ten or more counts. The V and J genes are TRBV3-1 and TRBJ1-4; D gene ambiguous. Germline values: CDR1 LGHDT, CDR2 YNNKEL (reference sequence). The CDR3 consists of 16 residues. Trimming left V 4 bases short and J 0 bases short, with 12 bases between. This chain's CDR3 is CASSPTKRATNEKLFF. The CDR3 bases are TGTGCCAGCAGCCCGACCAAGAGGGCAACTAATGAAAAACTGTTTTTT.

This clonotype was observed at least ten times. The V call is TRBV29-1, the J call TRBJ2-5; weak D call: TRBD2 (6 bases). The CDR3 loop spans 16 amino acids. Looked up from germline, CDR1 is SQVTM and CDR2 is ANQGSEA. Between the trimmed V and J ends, which lost 3 bases and 4 bases, there was a span of 21 bases. DNA for the CDR3: TGCAGCGTTGATATTTGGGCGGGAAGGATCGGAGAGACCCAGTACTTC. It specifies CSVDIWAGRIGETQYF. The full variable domain, completed using reference TRBV29-1 and TRBJ2-5, is SAVISQKPSRDICQRGTSLTIQCQVDSQVTMMFWYRQQPGQSLTLIATANQGSEATYESGFVIDKFPISRPNLTFSTLTVSNMSPEDSSIYLCSVDIWAGRIGETQYFGPGTRLLVL.

This clonotype was seen many times. This sequence joins TRBV30 and TRBJ1-6; the match to TRBD1 covers 8 bases. There are 13 residues in the CDR3. J was trimmed by 9 bases and V by 6 bases; bases with no gene match: 7. Germline CDR1 and CDR2: GTSNPN and SVGIG (reference sequence). The CDR3: CACPTGGGSPLHF. The CDR3 DNA sequence: TGTGCCTGTCCCACAGGGGGGGGTTCACCCCTCCACTTT.

In its sample, this clonotype was seen many times. The chain joins TRBV7-8 to TRBJ2-7, with TRBD2 identical over 10 bases. V shed 6 bases, J shed 3 bases, and the junction held 2 bases outside the gene matches. Germline CDR1 SGHVS, CDR2 FQNEAQ. The CDR3 is 13 amino acids. CDR3 in DNA: TGTGCCAGCAGAATAGCGGGAGGCTACGAGCAGTACTTC. It specifies CASRIAGGYEQYF.

The table lists this clonotype with many counts. The V call is TRBV18, the J call TRBJ2-7, with D unresolved. The CDR3 runs 14 residues. Trimming stripped 0 bases from V and 0 bases from J, with 6 bases between. Germline CDR1 is KGHSH and CDR2 is LQKENI. The chain's CDR3 is CASSPPGFSYEQYF. The CDR3 DNA is TGTGCCAGCTCACCACCGGGATTCTCCTACGAGCAGTACTTC.

This clonotype was found many times. The J gene is TRBJ1-1, the V gene TRBV6-1; 9 bases are a match to TRBD1. The CDR3 is 15 residues long. CDR1 is MNHNS and CDR2 is SASEGT in the germline V gene. J was trimmed by 5 bases and V by 3 bases; bases with no gene match: 7. In DNA form, the CDR3 reads TGTGCCAGCAGTGACCGGGACAGGGTTCTTACTGAAGCTTTCTTT. It translates to CASSDRDRVLTEAFF.

This clonotype was picked up many times. This rearrangement joins TRBV11-2 to TRBJ2-1; possible D gene TRBD2, 6 bases. Germline-derived CDR1 and CDR2 are SGHAT and FQNNGV. V lost 7 bases to trimming and J lost 4 bases, with 23 bases between them. CDR3 length: 17 amino acids. Here the CDR3 DNA reads TGTGCCAGCACAATACCCGTCGCGAGCGGGCCATACAATGAGCAGTTCTTC. Its translation: CASTIPVASGPYNEQFF.

This clonotype was counted at least ten times. The chain couples TRBV28 to TRBJ2-7; 9 bases are shared with TRBD1. V dropped 2 bases and J dropped 5; count of bases not matched to a gene: 10. The CDR3 has 16 residues. Germline V gene data show CDR1 as MDHEN and CDR2 as SYDVKM. This chain's CDR3 is CASSLIGTGTIHEQYF. DNA of the CDR3: TGTGCCAGCAGTTTAATAGGGACAGGGACTATACACGAGCAGTACTTC.

This clonotype came up many times. The chain uses TRBV6-2 or TRBV6-3 and TRBJ2-1; 12 nucleotides align to TRBD2. The CDR3 is 19 amino acids. V was pared by 0 bases and J by 3 bases, with 9 bases of the junction left unmatched. In germline, CDR1 is MNHEY, CDR2 SVGEGT. CDR3 bases: TGTGCCAGCAGTTACTCGCTGACTAGCGGGAGTTCTGGCTACAATGAGCAGTTCTTC. Its translation is CASSYSLTSGSSGYNEQFF.

This chain uses TRBV7-2 with TRBJ1-5; D unresolved. This CDR3 region has 13 residues. Germline CDR1 is SGHTA and CDR2 is FQGNSA. The V end was cut by 1 base, the J end by 9 bases, with 10 bases between. The CDR3 coding sequence is TGTGCCAGCAGCTTAGGTCAGCGCCGGCCCCAGCATTTT. It is translated as CASSLGQRRPQHF. Supplemented by reference TRBV7-2 and TRBJ1-5, the full variable domain reads GAGVSQSPSNKVTEKGKDVELRCDPISGHTALYWYRQSLGQGLEFLIYFQGNSAPDKSGLPSDRFSAERTGGSVSTLTIQRTQQEDSAVYLCASSLGQRRPQHFGDGTRLSIL.

This clonotype was detected many times. V gene TRBV4-1 combines with J gene TRBJ1-2, with TRBD1 matching 8 bases. Germline lookup yields CDR1 MGHRA and CDR2 YSYEKL. The CDR3 is 15 residues long. The ends lost 2 bases at V and 5 bases at J; junction bases unmatched: 7. The DNA of the CDR3 is TGCGCCAGCAGCCAACCCGACAGGGGAGAGTATGGCTACACCTTC. Translating it yields CASSQPDRGEYGYTF.

This clonotype was detected ten times or more. This chain uses TRBV6-1 with TRBJ2-7; D unresolved. CDR3 size: 12 residues. Trimming removed 7 bases at V and 4 bases at J, with 11 bases between. Germline lookup yields CDR1 MNHNS and CDR2 SASEGT. CDR3 coding DNA: TGTGCCAGCAACGATCTTCTTTACGAGCAGTACTTC. It is translated as CASNDLLYEQYF.

There are many counts of this clonotype. This chain joins TRBV11-3 and TRBJ2-1, with unresolved D. The length of the CDR3 is 15 residues. The germline V and J ends were trimmed by 0 bases and 4 bases, with 10 bases remaining between them. The germline CDR1 and CDR2 sequences are SGHNT and YENEEA. The CDR3 DNA follows: TGTGCCAGCAGCTTAGATACGGGCCTATACAATGAGCAGTTCTTC. Protein sequence: CASSLDTGLYNEQFF.

There are many counts of this clonotype. The chain joins TRBV29-1 to TRBJ2-5, with D perhaps matching TRBD1 (5 bases). Between the trimmed V and J ends, which lost 3 bases and 5 bases, there was a span of 10 bases. From germline, CDR1 is SQVTM and CDR2 ANQGSEA. The CDR3 sequence is 12 residues long. Here the CDR3 reads CSVDLGVETQYF. DNA for the CDR3: TGCAGCGTTGACCTAGGGGTGGAGACCCAGTACTTC.

In its sample, this clonotype was seen many times. The chain recombines TRBV2 with TRBJ2-5; TRBD2 matches at 8 bases. The germline V gene encodes CDR1 SNHLY and CDR2 FYNNEI. The CDR3 runs to 15 residues. Unmatched junction bases numbered 10, after V lost 5 bases and J lost 5 bases. This chain's CDR3 is CASSQGGGPKETQYF. The CDR3 DNA is TGTGCCAGCAGTCAAGGCGGGGGGCCCAAGGAGACCCAGTACTTC.

This clonotype has a handful of counts. One base away lies a much larger clone, so this may be a sequencing read error. The chain uses TRBV6-2 or TRBV6-3 and TRBJ2-1; 10 bases agree with TRBD1. V lost 10 bases and J lost 7; bases outside the gene matches: 13. From germline, CDR1 is MNHEY and CDR2 SVGEGT. The CDR3 covers 15 residues. The CDR3 DNA reads TGTGCCACCAGCTTCCCGACAGGGGGCTTTAATGAGCAGTTCTTC. Translation: CATSFPTGGFNEQFF.

The rearrangement links TRBV5-1 to TRBJ1-1, with 11 nucleotides matching TRBD1. In germline, CDR1 is SGHRS, CDR2 YFSETQ. The CDR3 loop spans 16 amino acids. J gave up 4 bases and V 4 bases, and 9 bases lay outside the gene matches. In DNA form, the CDR3 reads TGCGCCAGCAGCGTGGACAGGGGGCGCCGAGGCACTGAAGCTTTCTTT. Amino acids: CASSVDRGRRGTEAFF.

This clonotype was observed many times. This rearrangement joins TRBV28 to TRBJ2-7; possibly TRBD1 or TRBD2 for D (5 bases each). This CDR3 region has 16 residues. V was cut by 3 bases and J by 0 bases, with 15 bases left in between. Germline V gene sequence: CDR1 MDHEN, CDR2 SYDVKM. CDR3 sequence reads: CASSFSYGTGSYEQYF. Here the CDR3 DNA reads TGTGCCAGCAGTTTTTCCTACGGGACGGGCTCCTACGAGCAGTACTTC.

In its sample, this clonotype was seen many times. The V and J genes are TRBV4-1 and TRBJ2-2; 9 bases are a match to TRBD1. Germline loops: CDR1 MGHRA, CDR2 YSYEKL. The CDR3 loop spans 16 amino acids. V dropped 3 bases and J dropped 6; count of bases not matched to a gene: 8. The chain's CDR3 is CASSQVPGTGPGELFF. The DNA for the CDR3 is TGCGCCAGCAGCCAGGTCCCTGGGACAGGGCCCGGGGAGCTGTTTTTT.

At least ten counts were recorded for this clonotype. The CDR3 region has the DNA TGTGCCAGCAAGACTTTCCAAGAGACCCAGTACTTC. Translating it yields CASKTFQETQYF. V is TRBV28 and J is TRBJ2-5; D remains unclear. The ends were cut back, 7 bases at V and 1 base at J, with 7 bases in the middle. Germline V gives CDR1 MDHEN, CDR2 SYDVKM. The CDR3 has 12 amino acids.

This clonotype appeared many times. This chain connects TRBV5-1 to TRBJ2-3; 9 bases are a match to TRBD1. The CDR3 contains 15 residues. The V and J ends lost 4 bases and 4 bases, in that order; junction bases with no gene match: 7. The germline V gene has CDR1 SGHRS and CDR2 YFSETQ. The CDR3 DNA reads TGCGCCAGCAGCCCCGGGACAGGGCTCGCAGATACGCAGTATTTT. Its protein product is CASSPGTGLADTQYF.

The rearrangement joins TRBV28 to TRBJ2-2; D might be TRBD1 (5 bases). The CDR3 consists of 12 residues. Germline CDR1 and CDR2: MDHEN and SYDVKM. The V and J ends lost 5 bases and 7 bases respectively, with 8 bases between them. The CDR3, as DNA: TGTGCCAGCAGTAACAGGATCGGGGAGCTGTTTTTT. Translated: CASSNRIGELFF.

Many counts were recorded for this clonotype. V gene TRBV25-1 combines with J gene TRBJ2-5; D gene uncertain. Germline values: CDR1 MGHDK, CDR2 SYGVNS. V was pared by 5 bases and J by 2 bases, with 9 bases between. The CDR3 runs 13 residues. CDR3 residues: CASSIGLQETQYF. For the CDR3, the DNA is TGTGCCAGCAGTATAGGCCTTCAAGAGACCCAGTACTTC.